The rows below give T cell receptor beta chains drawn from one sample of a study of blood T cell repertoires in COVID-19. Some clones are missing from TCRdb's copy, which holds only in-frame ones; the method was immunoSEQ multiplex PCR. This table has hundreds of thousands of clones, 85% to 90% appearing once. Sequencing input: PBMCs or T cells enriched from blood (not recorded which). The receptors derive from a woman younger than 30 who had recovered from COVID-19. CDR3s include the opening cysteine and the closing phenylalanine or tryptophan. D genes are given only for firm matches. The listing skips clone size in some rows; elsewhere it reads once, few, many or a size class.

DNA: TGTGCCAGCAGCCCGCGACAGGGGCATGAAGCTTTCTTT
CDR3: CASSPRQGHEAFF
V: TRBV7-9
size: .
J: TRBJ1-1
D: TRBD1

DNA: TGTGCCAGCAGGGTAAGAACAGGGTGCGGGGAGCTGTTTTTT
CDR3: CASRVRTGCGELFF
V: TRBV6-4
size: .
J: TRBJ2-2
D: .

DNA: TGTGCCAGCAGCAGCGGAGACACCGGGGAGCTGTTTTTT
CDR3: CASSSGDTGELFF
V: TRBV21-1
size: .
J: TRBJ2-2
D: .

DNA: TGTGCCAGCAGTTCCGTCAGACTAGCGGGGGGCACCGGGGAGCTGTTTTTT
CDR3: CASSSVRLAGGTGELFF
V: TRBV2
size: few
J: TRBJ2-2
D: TRBD2

DNA: TGTGCCAGCAGTCTTAGCGGGGCCCCTCGCACAGATACGCAGTATTTT
CDR3: CASSLSGAPRTDTQYF
V: TRBV11-2
size: .
J: TRBJ2-3
D: TRBD2

DNA: TGTGCCAGCAGTCTCCTGGGACAGGGGCGAACTGAAGCTTTCTTT
CDR3: CASSLLGQGRTEAFF
V: TRBV28
size: .
J: TRBJ1-1
D: TRBD1

DNA: TGCAGCGTTGAAGACCCGGGACTAGCGGGGACTGAGCAGTTCTTC
CDR3: CSVEDPGLAGTEQFF
V: TRBV29-1
size: .
J: TRBJ2-1
D: TRBD2

DNA: TGTGCCAGCAGCCTTCTCGGGCGGGGGGATAACAATGAGCAGTTCTTC
CDR3: CASSLLGRGDNNEQFF
V: TRBV3-1/TRBV3-2
size: .
J: TRBJ2-1
D: TRBD2

DNA: TGTGCCAGCAGTGCTGATACGACTAGCCCCAGCACAGATACGCAGTATTTT
CDR3: CASSADTTSPSTDTQYF
V: TRBV6-1
size: .
J: TRBJ2-3
D: TRBD2

DNA: TGTGCCAGCAGTGCCTTGGGGATCTACAGGGGGCAAGGAAACACCATATATTTT
CDR3: CASSALGIYRGQGNTIYF
V: TRBV6-1
size: .
J: TRBJ1-3
D: TRBD1

DNA: TGTGCCAGCAGCAAAGGTTACGGAGCCTCTGGAAACACCATATATTTT
CDR3: CASSKGYGASGNTIYF
V: TRBV21-1
size: .
J: TRBJ1-3
D: .

DNA: TGTGCCAGCAGCTTAGTAGTGGGAGAGGGGGGGGCTAACTATGGCTACACCTTC
CDR3: CASSLVVGEGGANYGYTF
V: TRBV7-8
size: .
J: TRBJ1-2
D: .

DNA: TGTGCCAGCAGCTTAGACAGGAACACTGAAGCTTTCTTT
CDR3: CASSLDRNTEAFF
V: TRBV7-8
size: few
J: TRBJ1-1
D: .

DNA: TGTGCCAGCAGCCAAGTTACAGGAGGGGATTGGAACACTGAAGCTTTCTTT
CDR3: CASSQVTGGDWNTEAFF
V: TRBV14
size: .
J: TRBJ1-1
D: .

DNA: TGTGCCAGCTGGGGACAGACAGGGTTCACTGAAGCTTTCTTT
CDR3: CASWGQTGFTEAFF
V: TRBV6-5
size: .
J: TRBJ1-1
D: TRBD1

DNA: TGCGCCAGCAGCCAAGATGGAGAAACCTTTGGCAACACCATATATTTT
CDR3: CASSQDGETFGNTIYF
V: TRBV4-1
size: .
J: TRBJ1-3
D: .

DNA: TGCGCCAGCAGCCAATTAACGCCTAGCTCCTACGAGCAGTACTTC
CDR3: CASSQLTPSSYEQYF
V: TRBV4-1
size: .
J: TRBJ2-7
D: .

DNA: TGTGCCAGCAGCCCAGGGGGCGAGAACACTGAAGCTTTCTTT
CDR3: CASSPGGENTEAFF
V: TRBV6-5
size: .
J: TRBJ1-1
D: TRBD1

DNA: TGTGCCAGCAGCCTAGATGGACAGGTCCGGCAGCCCCAGCATTTT
CDR3: CASSLDGQVRQPQHF
V: TRBV7-4
size: .
J: TRBJ1-5
D: TRBD1

DNA: TGCAGCGCCGAGGGGGGGACAGGCGCCATAGGGCAGTATTTT
CDR3: CSAEGGTGAIGQYF
V: TRBV29-1
size: .
J: TRBJ2-3
D: .

DNA: TGTGCCAGCTCCCTCAAGCGGGCAGGTGTCACTGAAGCTTTCTTT
CDR3: CASSLKRAGVTEAFF
V: TRBV18
size: .
J: TRBJ1-1
D: .

DNA: TGTGCCAGCAGCTCCCGGGACATAGGACGCACTGAAGCTTTCTTT
CDR3: CASSSRDIGRTEAFF
V: TRBV21-1
size: .
J: TRBJ1-1
D: .

DNA: TGCGCCAGCAGCTTAGGTAGGACAGGCACTGAAGCTTTCTTT
CDR3: CASSLGRTGTEAFF
V: TRBV5-1
size: .
J: TRBJ1-1
D: TRBD1

DNA: TGCAGCGTTGAAGATTTTCAAGAGGGAAGGGTGACCCAGCATTTT
CDR3: CSVEDFQEGRVTQHF
V: TRBV29-1
size: .
J: TRBJ1-5
D: .

DNA: TGCGCCAGCAGCCCTCCTACAGGGGAGTTCGATCCCACTGAAGCTTTCTTT
CDR3: CASSPPTGEFDPTEAFF
V: TRBV4-1
size: many
J: TRBJ1-1
D: TRBD1

DNA: TGCGCCAGCAGCCTTAGCGGGGGTTTCGGGGAGACCCAGTACTTC
CDR3: CASSLSGGFGETQYF
V: TRBV5-1
size: .
J: TRBJ2-5
D: TRBD2

DNA: TGCGCCAGCAGCTTCGGTGTGAGATCTGGAAACACCATATATTTT
CDR3: CASSFGVRSGNTIYF
V: TRBV5-1
size: .
J: TRBJ1-3
D: .

DNA: TGTGCCATCAGCGAACAGGGGGCGCAGGGGCCCCAGCATTTT
CDR3: CAISEQGAQGPQHF
V: TRBV10-3
size: once
J: TRBJ1-5
D: TRBD1

DNA: TGTGCCAGCAGTACCCCCGGGACAGGGCACCTCGAGCAGTACTTC
CDR3: CASSTPGTGHLEQYF
V: TRBV28
size: .
J: TRBJ2-7
D: TRBD1

DNA: TGCAGCGTTGGAGCAGGGTCTTACAATGAGCAGTTCTTC
CDR3: CSVGAGSYNEQFF
V: TRBV29-1
size: .
J: TRBJ2-1
D: .

DNA: TGTGCCAGCAGCTTAAGTACGGGATCCAACACTGAAGCTTTCTTT
CDR3: CASSLSTGSNTEAFF
V: TRBV7-6
size: .
J: TRBJ1-1
D: .

DNA: TGTGCCAGCAGTGTACCAGGGACAGGGTCCAACTATGGCTACACCTTC
CDR3: CASSVPGTGSNYGYTF
V: TRBV25-1
size: .
J: TRBJ1-2
D: TRBD1

DNA: TGTGTCAGCAGTGTTACAGGGCGTACGCAGTATTTT
CDR3: CVSSVTGRTQYF
V: TRBV28
size: .
J: TRBJ2-3
D: .

DNA: TGTGCCAGCGGAACAGGGGGTTATGGCTACACCTTC
CDR3: CASGTGGYGYTF
V: TRBV12-3/TRBV12-4
size: .
J: TRBJ1-2
D: TRBD1

DNA: TGTGCCAGCTCACCAAAAGAGACTAGCTCCTACGAGCAGTACTTC
CDR3: CASSPKETSSYEQYF
V: TRBV18
size: once
J: TRBJ2-7
D: .

DNA: TGTGCCAGCAGCACACTAGCGCCGGACAATGAGCAGTTCTTC
CDR3: CASSTLAPDNEQFF
V: TRBV7-6
size: .
J: TRBJ2-1
D: TRBD2

DNA: TGTGCCAGCAGTTTAGCAGGGGCTAGCAATCAGCCCCAGCATTTT
CDR3: CASSLAGASNQPQHF
V: TRBV28
size: .
J: TRBJ1-5
D: .

DNA: TGTGCCAGCAGCCGTGGACGAGCGGGGGAGCAGTACTTC
CDR3: CASSRGRAGEQYF
V: TRBV7-6
size: .
J: TRBJ2-7
D: TRBD2

DNA: TGTGCCAGCAGTTACTTGGTAGCCTACGAGCAGTACTTC
CDR3: CASSYLVAYEQYF
V: TRBV6-2/TRBV6-3
size: .
J: TRBJ2-7
D: .

DNA: TGCGCCAGCAGCCACCTACAACAGGGTGGCACTGAAGCTTTCTTT
CDR3: CASSHLQQGGTEAFF
V: TRBV4-1
size: once
J: TRBJ1-1
D: .

DNA: TGTGCCAGCAGTCAATTTCTAATAGGGGGAGAGGAGCAGTACTTC
CDR3: CASSQFLIGGEEQYF
V: TRBV3-1/TRBV3-2
size: .
J: TRBJ2-7
D: .

DNA: TGTGCCAGCTCATTGCGGACAGGGGGAGCCAAAAACATTCAGTACTTC
CDR3: CASSLRTGGAKNIQYF
V: TRBV18
size: .
J: TRBJ2-4
D: TRBD1

DNA: TGTGCCAGCAGCTTCGGACAGGCAGAGACCCAGTACTTC
CDR3: CASSFGQAETQYF
V: TRBV7-3
size: .
J: TRBJ2-5
D: TRBD1

DNA: TGTGCCAGTAATCCCGGGCTCCGGGGGGGCTCCTACAATGAGCAGTTCTTC
CDR3: CASNPGLRGGSYNEQFF
V: TRBV19
size: .
J: TRBJ2-1
D: TRBD2

DNA: TGTGCCAGCAGCCCTCGATTGATGACAGAGGTTGAAGCCTACGAGCAGTACTTC
CDR3: CASSPRLMTEVEAYEQYF
V: TRBV7-8
size: .
J: TRBJ2-7
D: .

DNA: TGCGCCAGCAGCGAACTGACGGAGATTGGTGGCTACACCTTC
CDR3: CASSELTEIGGYTF
V: TRBV5-1
size: .
J: TRBJ1-2
D: .

DNA: TGTGCCATCGGGAACACTGAAGCTTTCTTT
CDR3: CAIGNTEAFF
V: TRBV28
size: .
J: TRBJ1-1
D: .

DNA: TGTGCCATCAGTGCTGGTGTAGCGGGGGTTCAAGGTTGGCAGTACTTC
CDR3: CAISAGVAGVQGWQYF
V: TRBV10-3
size: .
J: TRBJ2-7
D: TRBD2

DNA: TGCGCCAGCAGCTTGGTAGAGGGAGAGGGCACTGAAGCTTTCTTT
CDR3: CASSLVEGEGTEAFF
V: TRBV5-1
size: .
J: TRBJ1-1
D: .

DNA: TGTGCCAGCTCACCACCCCGGGACATCTCAGAAAAACTGTTTTTT
CDR3: CASSPPRDISEKLFF
V: TRBV18
size: .
J: TRBJ1-4
D: .

DNA: TGTGCCAGCAGTTATGCGAGCTCCTACGAGCAGTACTTC
CDR3: CASSYASSYEQYF
V: TRBV27
size: .
J: TRBJ2-7
D: .

DNA: TGCGCCAGCAGCTTGACAGGGGGCAACACTGAAGCTTTCTTT
CDR3: CASSLTGGNTEAFF
V: TRBV5-1
size: .
J: TRBJ1-1
D: TRBD1

DNA: TGTGCCAGTAGTATAGAATTAGGGCCCGGAGGGCAGCCCCAGCATTTT
CDR3: CASSIELGPGGQPQHF
V: TRBV19
size: .
J: TRBJ1-5
D: .

DNA: TGCGCCAGCAGCCCCTTCGGGCTTACGACAGGGAGCCTCCACGAGCAGTACTTC
CDR3: CASSPFGLTTGSLHEQYF
V: TRBV5-1
size: .
J: TRBJ2-7
D: TRBD1

DNA: TGTGCCAGCAGCTTACCCGGACAGAACTACGAGCAGTACTTC
CDR3: CASSLPGQNYEQYF
V: TRBV7-9
size: .
J: TRBJ2-7
D: .